This TCR beta chain was sequenced for a study of identical twins (dated by TCRdb to about 2016). Background on the whole study: To test whether fetal clonotypes persist, this study deep-sequenced TCR alpha and beta repertoires from monozygotic twins, from unrelated adults of various ages, and from cord blood. To rule out contamination, the twin experiments were replicated at different times with different library preparation protocols.

Preparation of the library involved 5' RACE. Sequencing was carried out with an Illumina HiSeq 2000. A universal primer binding site was introduced by template switching, and a unique molecular identifier was present in the final cDNA, enabling accurate counting of TCR cDNA molecules. Specific primers in the conserved constant-segment region were used to synthesize first-strand cDNA for TCR alpha and beta chains. Each cDNA library was double barcoded, with a SMART-Mk sample barcode plus Illumina barcodes, to control for contamination. Two successive PCR steps introduced TruSeq adapter sequences along with Illumina sample barcodes. The Illumina HiSeq platform was used with custom primers to sequence TCR alpha and beta cDNA libraries. The paper's processing steps were these. MiGEC processed the raw reads to extract unique molecular identifiers, while MiXCR was used to determine the CDR3 positions. Recombination models were inferred per individual with the repgenHMM and IGoR tools using an EM algorithm. The tcR package in R was used for shared clonotype analysis, with sharing normalized by the product of cloneset sizes. Out-of-frame nonproductive sequences were analyzed to study raw recombination free of thymic and clonal selection effects. TCRdb reanalyzed the raw reads on its own, using fastp at Q25 for trimming and MiXCR for clone calling, and kept in-frame beta chains. Merged by CDR3 protein, the rows form single entries marked with the most common genes and DNA. Clone size and V and J calls follow TCRdb, not the original study. The table for this sample lists a few hundred thousand distinct CDR3 sequences; around a sixth of them were counted only once. Of the sample, roughly an eighth falls within the top ten clones.

Of note for this clonotype: Which antigen it targets is not known. Per-nucleotide qualities are absent, and no much larger clonotype sits a single base away.

Every donor was a healthy Caucasian. Three unrelated non-twin adults were additionally sequenced: a male aged 18 to 30, a male aged 50 to 60 and a female aged 50 to 60. Miltenyi CD45RO+ enrichment and human naive T-cell isolation kits were used to isolate memory (CD45RO+) and naive T cells from PBMC. Broader findings and caveats from the paper: Compared with coincidental sharing between unrelated individuals, out-of-frame TCR alpha sequences shared between twins showed an excess of sequences with low generation probability. The excess sharing between twins in beta out-of-frame sequences was weaker because fewer shared sequences reduced the signal-to-noise ratio. Because the same donors could not be followed over many years, the conclusions depended on cross-sectional statistical analysis. Zero-insertion analyses could be partly confounded by invariant T cells such as MAIT and iNKT, although diverse VJ usage argued against such confounding for most clonotypes. In monozygotic twins, out-of-frame TCR alpha sharing was systematically underestimated by recombination models, although the models agreed with sharing between unrelated individuals. Abundant cord blood beta clonotypes had fewer insertions, young adult naive repertoires showed a similar but weaker trend, and memory repertoires showed no such trend.

Sequenced material: naive T cells sorted from blood. The cell subset or site label of this sample denotes: cells isolated with a human naive T-cell isolation kit. The sequence was collected from a man in his fifties or sixties in good health.

The DNA reads TGTGCCAGCAGTTTAGCAGGGGGATTCCTTACAGATAATTACAATGAGCAGTTCTTC. Its coded protein is CASSLAGGFLTDNYNEQFF. The chain is encoded by TRBV12-3 or TRBV12-4 joined to TRBJ2-1, with TRBD1 tentatively as D gene (6 bases match). V is pared back by 0 bases and J by 4 bases, with 22 bases lying between the germline termini. The CDR3 measures 19 amino acids from cysteine to phenylalanine. Here the CDR3 DNA is all that survives: 57 bases in frame from base 1.